Listed below are T cell receptor beta chains from one sample, sequenced in a study of blood T cell repertoires in COVID-19. The method was immunoSEQ multiplex PCR; TCRdb's version includes in-frame clones alone and lacks a portion of them. The data hold 390,000 or so clones, with 80% to 90% observed a single time. The sequenced sample consisted of PBMCs or T cells enriched from blood (not recorded which). The source is a man younger than 35 who had recovered from COVID-19. Both conserved end residues are part of each CDR3. The D gene is left open where the match is weak. Expanded clones are given a class, and other clones once, few, many or no size at all.

>TRBV7-8|TRBJ2-1|few|TRBD2
CASRTLAGVPNEQFF
TGTGCCAGCAGAACCTTAGCGGGAGTTCCCAATGAGCAGTTCTTC
>TRBV25-1|TRBJ2-7|few|TRBD2
CASSASGSNEQYF
TGTGCCAGCAGTGCTAGCGGGAGTAACGAGCAGTACTTC
>TRBV10-3|TRBJ1-2|-|TRBD1
CAINAGTGNGYTF
TGTGCCATCAATGCCGGGACAGGGAATGGCTACACCTTC
>TRBV10-3|TRBJ1-6|-|-
CAISEGADSPLHF
TGTGCCATCAGTGAGGGGGCAGATTCACCCCTCCACTTT
>TRBV5-4|TRBJ2-1|-|-
CASSLGGAAGPYNEQFF
TGTGCCAGCAGCTTGGGGGGAGCAGCGGGCCCCTACAATGAGCAGTTCTTC
>TRBV7-9|TRBJ1-1|-|-
CASSLMATQGTEAFF
TGTGCCAGCAGCTTAATGGCAACTCAGGGCACTGAAGCTTTCTTT
>TRBV12-3/TRBV12-4|TRBJ1-5|-|-
CASRQGEGRPQHF
TGTGCCAGCAGACAGGGAGAAGGTCGGCCCCAGCATTTT
>TRBV24-1|TRBJ2-2|-|TRBD2
CATSDRLAGANGELFF
TGTGCCACCAGTGATCGACTAGCGGGAGCTAACGGGGAGCTGTTTTTT
>TRBV19|TRBJ2-7|-|TRBD2
CASSKAGGAYEQYF
TGTGCCAGTAGTAAGGCGGGGGGAGCCTACGAGCAGTACTTC
>TRBV6-1|TRBJ2-3|-|-
CASSEAGAVPDTQYF
TGTGCCAGCAGTGAAGCGGGGGCGGTCCCAGATACGCAGTATTTT
>TRBV15|TRBJ1-2|once|-
CATSRGAGTLNGYTF
TGTGCCACCAGCAGAGGGGCAGGGACTTTAAATGGCTACACCTTC
>TRBV24-1|TRBJ2-1|-|-
CATSDFGDKRGNEQFF
TGTGCCACCAGTGATTTTGGGGACAAAAGAGGGAATGAGCAGTTCTTC
>TRBV3-1/TRBV3-2|TRBJ2-7|once|TRBD2
CASSQGVSGATYEQYF
TGTGCCAGCAGCCAAGGGGTAAGCGGGGCGACCTACGAGCAGTACTTC
>TRBV15|TRBJ2-5|-|TRBD2
CATSRDLFRGSETQYF
TGTGCCACCAGCAGAGATCTATTCCGCGGGAGCGAGACCCAGTACTTC
>TRBV18|TRBJ1-3|-|TRBD1
CASSPNGQGNGNTIYF
TGTGCCAGCTCACCAAACGGACAGGGGAATGGAAACACCATATATTTT
>TRBV18|TRBJ2-2|-|TRBD1
CASSPPSIGGGSGELFF
TGTGCCAGCTCACCCCCCTCGATAGGGGGCGGGTCCGGGGAGCTGTTTTTT
>TRBV5-1|TRBJ2-1|-|TRBD2
CASAPSGPGNEQFF
TGCGCCAGCGCACCTAGCGGCCCGGGGAATGAGCAGTTCTTC
>TRBV5-1|TRBJ2-5|-|TRBD1
CASSLAGTGGQETQYF
TGCGCCAGCAGCTTGGCGGGGACAGGGGGGCAAGAGACCCAGTACTTC
>TRBV18|TRBJ1-2|-|-
CASSPWRIGYTF
TGTGCCAGCTCACCGTGGAGGATTGGCTACACCTTC
>TRBV5-5|TRBJ2-5|-|-
CASSRDPGQETQYF
TGTGCCAGCAGCCGCGATCCGGGACAAGAGACCCAGTACTTC
>TRBV5-1|TRBJ2-1|-|-
CASTWGLSTLGEQFF
TGCGCCAGCACTTGGGGACTGAGTACTTTGGGTGAGCAGTTCTTC
>TRBV5-4|TRBJ1-1|-|TRBD1
CASSSSLDRGVTEAFF
TGTGCCAGCAGCTCCTCGCTGGACAGGGGGGTTACTGAAGCTTTCTTT
>TRBV7-9|TRBJ2-6|-|-
CASSLMRIVAGANVLTF
TGTGCCAGCAGCTTGATGAGGATAGTTGCTGGGGCCAACGTCCTGACTTTC
>TRBV5-5|TRBJ2-7|-|-
CASSFSGSSYEQYF
TGTGCCAGCAGCTTCTCGGGTTCCTCCTACGAGCAGTACTTC
>TRBV6-5|TRBJ2-1|-|-
CASGRGNEQFF
TGTGCCAGCGGGAGGGGGAATGAGCAGTTCTTC
>TRBV9|TRBJ2-6|-|-
CASSGPTSGANVLTF
TGTGCCAGCAGCGGTCCTACCTCTGGGGCCAACGTCCTGACTTTC
>TRBV19|TRBJ1-5|-|TRBD1
CASTRRKGALNQPQHF
TGTGCCAGTACTCGTAGAAAGGGGGCCCTCAATCAGCCCCAGCATTTT
>TRBV7-2|TRBJ2-4|-|TRBD1
CASSSPTGSNIQYF
TGTGCCAGCAGCTCCCCGACAGGGAGCAACATTCAGTACTTC
>TRBV10-3|TRBJ2-1|-|TRBD1
CAISESFWDRTNEQFF
TGTGCCATCAGTGAGTCGTTTTGGGACAGAACTAATGAGCAGTTCTTC
>TRBV7-9|TRBJ2-1|-|-
CASSGDFLSYNEQFF
TGTGCCAGCAGCGGGGACTTCCTATCCTACAATGAGCAGTTCTTC
>TRBV27|TRBJ1-5|-|-
CASSTGVASNQPQHF
TGTGCCAGCAGCACCGGGGTAGCTAGCAATCAGCCCCAGCATTTT
>TRBV5-5|TRBJ2-5|-|-
CASSLSESRGPRETQYF
TGTGCCAGCAGCTTGTCGGAGAGTCGCGGGCCAAGAGAGACCCAGTACTTC
>TRBV12-3/TRBV12-4|TRBJ2-1|once|-
CASSLQGYNEQFF
TGTGCCAGCAGTTTGCAGGGATACAATGAGCAGTTCTTC
>TRBV18|TRBJ1-6|-|-
CASSPNPRGPVNSPLHF
TGTGCCAGCTCACCCAACCCCAGGGGTCCGGTAAATTCACCCCTCCACTTT
>TRBV7-2|TRBJ2-5|-|-
CASSLSVLGPEGETQYF
TGTGCCAGCAGCTTAAGCGTTTTAGGGCCGGAGGGAGAGACCCAGTACTTC
>TRBV24-1|TRBJ2-1|-|TRBD1
CATSALTGTQVSDEQFF
TGTGCCACCAGTGCTCTGACAGGGACGCAGGTAAGCGATGAGCAGTTCTTC
>TRBV7-9|TRBJ2-7|-|-
CASSLVQGENEQYF
TGTGCCAGCAGCTTAGTACAGGGAGAGAACGAGCAGTACTTC
>TRBV4-2|TRBJ2-7|once|TRBD2
CASSQVNTGTSGVYEQYF
TGTGCCAGCAGCCAAGTAAACACCGGGACTAGCGGGGTATACGAGCAGTACTTC
>TRBV19|TRBJ2-3|-|TRBD2
CASIPSGPLRSDTQYF
TGTGCCAGTATCCCTAGCGGGCCCTTGAGGTCAGATACGCAGTATTTT
>TRBV13|TRBJ2-5|-|-
CASSRMDSQISETQYF
TGTGCCAGCAGCCGGATGGACAGTCAGATCTCGGAGACCCAGTACTTC
>TRBV7-8|TRBJ2-7|-|-
CASSLPVHEQYF
TGTGCCAGCAGCCTCCCTGTCCACGAGCAGTACTTC
>TRBV6-5|TRBJ1-2|-|-
CASSYGGIYGYTF
TGTGCCAGCAGTTACGGAGGAATCTATGGCTACACCTTC
>TRBV5-1|TRBJ1-1|-|TRBD1
CASSQQQGSYTEAFF
TGCGCCAGCAGCCAGCAACAGGGGTCTTACACTGAAGCTTTCTTT
>TRBV7-3|TRBJ1-2|few|-
CASSLGPTTGYTF
TGTGCCAGCAGCTTGGGGCCGACGACGGGCTACACCTTC
>TRBV7-9|TRBJ1-1|-|TRBD1
CASSLGRQGRTEAFF
TGTGCCAGCAGCTTAGGAAGACAGGGGAGAACTGAAGCTTTCTTT
>TRBV27|TRBJ2-1|-|TRBD2
CASSFGRGLAGHEQFF
TGTGCCAGCAGTTTCGGACGGGGACTAGCGGGACATGAGCAGTTCTTC
>TRBV19|TRBJ2-3|-|-
CASRLYSSGTDTQYF
TGTGCCAGTAGACTATATTCTAGCGGCACAGATACGCAGTATTTT
>TRBV27|TRBJ2-7|-|TRBD1
CASSAWDSSYEQYF
TGTGCCAGCAGCGCCTGGGACAGCTCCTACGAGCAGTACTTC
>TRBV5-1|TRBJ2-3|once|TRBD2
CASSLEAGGPSTDTQYF
TGCGCCAGCAGCTTGGAAGCGGGGGGGCCTAGCACAGATACGCAGTATTTT
>TRBV6-1|TRBJ2-2|few|-
CASSEGVSGELFF
TGTGCCAGCAGTGAAGGAGTATCCGGGGAGCTGTTTTTT
>TRBV28|TRBJ2-1|-|-
CASSPEDFFNEQFF
TGTGCCAGCAGTCCGGAGGACTTTTTTAATGAGCAGTTCTTC
>TRBV29-1|TRBJ1-2|few|-
CSVAAGGYTF
TGCAGCGTTGCGGCGGGGGGCTACACCTTC